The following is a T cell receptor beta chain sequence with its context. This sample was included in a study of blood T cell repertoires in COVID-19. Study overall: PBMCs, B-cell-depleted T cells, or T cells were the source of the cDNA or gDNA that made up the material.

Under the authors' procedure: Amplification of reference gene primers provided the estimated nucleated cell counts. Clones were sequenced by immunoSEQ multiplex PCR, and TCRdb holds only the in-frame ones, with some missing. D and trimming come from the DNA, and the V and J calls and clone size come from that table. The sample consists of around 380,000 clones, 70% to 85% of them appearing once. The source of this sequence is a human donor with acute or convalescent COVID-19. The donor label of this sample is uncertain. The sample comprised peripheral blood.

In nucleotides, the CDR3 is TGTGCCAGCTCAGCAATCAAGACAGCGAACACTGAAGCTTTCTTT. It yields the protein CASSAIKTANTEAFF. The gene calls are TRBV18 and TRBJ1-1; tentatively, D is TRBD1 (5 bases). The V end lost 5 bases, the J end lost 1 base, and 14 bases lay between the germline ends. Germline CDR1 is KGHSH and CDR2 is LQKENI. The CDR3 runs 15 residues. Drawing the rest from reference TRBV18 and TRBJ1-1, the complete variable domain is NAGVMQNPRHLVRRRGQEARLRCSPMKGHSHVYWYRQLPEEGLKFMVYLQKENIIDESGMPKERFSAEFPKEGPSILRIQQVVRGDSAAYFCASSAIKTANTEAFFGQGTRLTVV.